This T cell receptor (beta chain) is from a study of response to subunit inactivated influenza vaccine. Overall study results and limits: Authors suggested each seasonal flu vaccination may recruit only limited numbers of new T cells.

TCRdb analysed the RT-PCR reads with MiXCR anew, one entry per CDR3 protein. Of almost 600,000 distinct CDR3 sequences listed, 14% are singletons. A word on this clonotype: Its antigen is still unknown.

This clonotype was sampled from a man aged 50-59 years who received an inactivated influenza vaccine. The source material was PBMCs from blood, sampled roughly 12 days after vaccination.

DNA for the CDR3: TGTGCCAGCAGCCGGACTAGCGGGAAGAGCACAGATACGCAGTATTTT. It codes for CASSRTSGKSTDTQYF. V gene TRBV7-6 combines with J gene TRBJ2-3; 12 bases line up with TRBD2. V was clipped by 5 bases and J by 0 bases; unmatched bases: 3. The CDR3 length is 16 residues. CDR1 and CDR2 (germline): SGHVS, FNYEAQ.